Here is one T cell receptor (beta chain) with its context. The data were obtained in a study of technical replicates of blood from several donors. This CDR3 is 12 amino acids long. V lost 6 bases to trimming and J lost 5 bases; unmatched junction nucleotides: 3. Germline CDR1 is MNHEY and CDR2 is SMNVEV (reference sequence). TCRdb's copy holds only in-frame clones and misses some; the assay was immunoSEQ multiplex PCR. Among about 100,000 clones listed, 96% were seen once. The chain uses TRBV27 and TRBJ2-7, with 8 bases identical to TRBD1. This TCR was sampled from a human donor in good health. Sequenced material: T cells isolated from PBMCs. The CDR3 loop is CASRDRVHEQYF. CDR3 in DNA: TGTGCCAGCAGGGACAGGGTTCACGAGCAGTACTTC.